Shown below are 17 T cell receptor beta chains from a single sample sequenced in a study of prognosis after radiotherapy for stage I lung cancer (dated by TCRdb to about 2021). TCRdb shows the sequencer as Illumina HiSeq 3000. Two rounds of multiplex PCR on genomic DNA were used to amplify the TCR beta CDR3 region. The first PCR round used primers specific to each TRBV and TRBJ gene, and the primer sequences were filed in Chinese patent CN105087789A. Through fastp at Q25 and MiXCR, TCRdb rebuilt clones from the public reads, retaining in-frame beta chains. For every CDR3 protein sequence, its rows merge into one entry that carries the most common genes and DNA. The sample contains fewer than 65,000 distinct CDR3 sequences, less than 35% of them found a single time. About a tenth of the sample rests with the top ten. Here the sequenced sample was PBMCs, taken before or after stereotactic body radiation therapy (not recorded which). All receptors come from a donor aged 50 or older with non-small cell lung cancer.

This clonotype was recorded at least ten times. The chain links TRBV10-3 to TRBJ1-2; no definite D call. V lost 5 bases and J lost 5, with 9 bases in between. CDR3 size: 12 residues. CDR1 is ENHRY and CDR2 is SYGVKD in the germline V gene. CDR3 in DNA: TGTGCCATCAGTCAAAACGGTTATGGCTACACCTTC. Protein product: CAISQNGYGYTF.

In this sample, this clonotype turned up many times. The chain links TRBV5-1 to TRBJ2-3; D may correspond to TRBD1 or TRBD2 (5 bases each). Germline CDR1 and CDR2: SGHRS and YFSETQ. The CDR3 covers 17 residues. V lost 3 bases, J lost 1 base, and 18 bases lay in between. CDR3 loop: CASSSARAGERTDTQYF. DNA of the CDR3: TGCGCCAGCAGCTCGGCCAGGGCTGGGGAGCGCACAGATACGCAGTATTTT. Full variable domain (rest looked up from reference TRBV5-1 and TRBJ2-3): KAGVTQTPRYLIKTRGQQVTLSCSPISGHRSVSWYQQTPGQGLQFLFEYFSETQRNKGNFPGRFSGRQFSNSRSEMNVSTLELGDSALYLCASSSARAGERTDTQYFGPGTRLTVL.

This clonotype appeared many times. The gene calls are TRBV11-2 and TRBJ2-1; 11 positions agree with TRBD2. Germline assignment: CDR1 SGHAT and CDR2 FQNNGV. The CDR3 spans 15 residues. V shed 4 bases, J shed 4 bases, and the junction held 3 bases outside the gene matches. CDR3 coding DNA: TGTGCCAGCAGCTCCGGGACTAGCGGATACAATGAGCAGTTCTTC. Its translation is CASSSGTSGYNEQFF.

This clonotype was seen ten or more times. V usage is TRBV5-1 and J usage is TRBJ2-5, with 13 bases aligning to TRBD2. CDR1 is SGHRS and CDR2 is YFSETQ in the germline V gene. The CDR3 spans 16 residues. Germline trimming cut 3 bases from V and 4 bases from J; bases unmatched to any gene: 6. As DNA, the CDR3 is TGCGCCAGCAGCTGGGGGACTAGCGGGGATGGAGAGACCCAGTACTTC. This encodes CASSWGTSGDGETQYF.

Notes on this clonotype: A much larger clone is a single base away; this may be a read error. V and J are TRBV12-5 and TRBJ1-1, with D uncertain. Trimming shortened V by 7 bases and J by 5 bases, and 14 bases separated the two germline ends. The V gene's germline CDR1 is LGHNT and CDR2 FRNRAP. The CDR3 contains 13 residues. The CDR3 nucleotides are TGTGCTAGTGTAGCCAGGTGCGGTACTGAAGCTTTCTTT. Its protein is CASVARCGTEAFF.

This clonotype showed up just a few times. Being one base from a much bigger clone, this may be a read error. This chain joins TRBV6-2 or TRBV6-3 and TRBJ1-1; D is perhaps TRBD1 (5 bases). V shed 2 bases and J shed 1 base, with 17 bases lying between them. Germline V gene data show CDR1 as MNHEY and CDR2 as SVGEGT. The CDR3 length is 17 residues. CDR3 sequence (DNA): TGTGCCAGCAGTTACAAGTCAGGGATCGTGAGGAACACTGAAGCTTTCTTT. Protein product: CASSYKSGIVRNTEAFF.

This chain joins TRBV5-1 and TRBJ2-2; 7 nucleotides align to TRBD1. CDR1 and CDR2 from the germline V gene are SGHRS and YFSETQ. CDR3 size: 14 residues. V dropped 5 bases and J dropped 6; count of bases not matched to a gene: 7. CDR3 nucleotides: TGCGCCAGCAGTCAATCGACAGGGTCCGGGGAGCTGTTTTTT. Translated, it gives CASSQSTGSGELFF.

CDR3 sequence reads: CASSQDSGQGYGYTF. CDR3 nucleotide sequence: TGCGCCAGCAGCCAAGATTCTGGACAGGGGTACGGCTACACCTTC. The V call is TRBV4-1, the J call TRBJ1-2; 9 bases are a match to TRBD1. Germline trimming cut 0 bases from V and 8 bases from J; bases unmatched to any gene: 7. The CDR3 sequence is 15 residues long. Looked up from germline, CDR1 is MGHRA and CDR2 is YSYEKL.

This clonotype is medium-sized by share. The chain is built from TRBV28 and TRBJ2-3; tentative D call: TRBD1 (5 bases). Germline values: CDR1 MDHEN, CDR2 SYDVKM. The ends were cut back, 6 bases at V and 6 bases at J, with 13 bases in the middle. The CDR3 has 13 amino acids. CDR3 in amino acids: CASRGYGADTQYF. As DNA, the CDR3 is TGTGCCAGCAGAGGATATGGGGCGGATACGCAGTATTTT.

The chain has TRBV2 and TRBJ2-1; D is perhaps TRBD1 or TRBD2 (5 bases each). This CDR3 spans 16 amino acids. Germline V CDR1 and CDR2: SNHLY, FYNNEI. Trimming took 1 base from V and 6 from J, leaving 16 bases between them. The CDR3 DNA is TGTGCCAGCAGTGAAGGACGGGGCAGGGAGAGCAATGAGCAGTTCTTC. Translated, it gives CASSEGRGRESNEQFF.

On this clonotype itself: This sequence may be a read error, since a much larger clone differs from it by one base. This rearrangement joins TRBV7-2 to TRBJ1-1; D gene ambiguous. The CDR3 is 14 residues long. Germline lookup yields CDR1 SGHTA and CDR2 FQGNSA. The CDR3 nucleotides read TGTGCCAGCAGCGCTGGATCGGCGAACACTGAATCTTTCTTT. Its protein product is CASSAGSANTESFF.

This clonotype was seen at least ten times. V gene TRBV5-1 combines with J gene TRBJ2-5; unclear D gene. V was clipped by 2 bases and J by 5 bases, with 10 bases between them. Germline CDR1 and CDR2: SGHRS and YFSETQ. The CDR3 consists of 13 residues. DNA for the CDR3: TGCGCCAGCAGCTTATCCGCAGATGAGACCCAGTACTTC. This translates into CASSLSADETQYF.

This clonotype was recorded at least ten times. The CDR3 DNA follows: TGCAGTGCTAGTCCCGCGGGGAATGAGCAGTTCTTC. This encodes CSASPAGNEQFF. The chain links TRBV20-1 to TRBJ2-1; D possibly corresponds to TRBD2 (6 bases). CDR1 is DFQATT, CDR2 SNEGSKA, per germline (reference sequence). V was trimmed by 3 bases and J by 7 bases, leaving 10 bases between them. The CDR3 runs to 12 residues.

This clonotype was counted between two and nine times. A read error may explain this, as a much larger clone is one base away. The chain is built from TRBV15 and TRBJ2-3; D gene uncertain. The ends were cut back, 6 bases at V and 1 base at J, with 17 bases in the middle. Germline CDR1 reads LNHNV; CDR2 reads YYDKDF (reference sequence). The CDR3 is 16 residues long. For the CDR3, the DNA is TGTGCCACCAGAAGAACGGTGGTCGGGCGCACAGATACGCAGTATTTT. Amino acids: CATRRTVVGRTDTQYF. The full variable domain, with the rest looked up from reference TRBV15 and TRBJ2-3, is DAMVIQNPRYQVTQFGKPVTLSCSQTLNHNVMYWYQQKSSQAPKLLFHYYDKDFNNEADTPDNFQSRRPNTSFCFLDIRSPGLGDTAMYLCATRRTVVGRTDTQYFGPGTRLTVL.

In its sample, this clonotype was seen many times. The chain is built from TRBV7-9 and TRBJ2-2; D possibly corresponds to TRBD2 (5 bases). CDR1 and CDR2 (germline): SEHNR, FQNEAQ (reference sequence). The V end was cut by 4 bases, the J end by 2 bases, with 17 bases between. This CDR3 has 17 residues. This chain's CDR3 is CASSSPARVLNTGELFF. For the CDR3, the DNA is TGTGCCAGCAGCTCCCCGGCGAGGGTCCTAAACACCGGGGAGCTGTTTTTT.

Ten or more counts support this clonotype. The chain employs TRBV5-1 and TRBJ2-5, with D maybe TRBD2 (5 bases). The CDR3 is 14 residues long. Germline values: CDR1 SGHRS, CDR2 YFSETQ. Trimming took off 3 bases at V and 4 bases at J, with 13 bases between the two ends. Here the CDR3 DNA reads TGCGCCAGCAGCTCAGGCCTGGGAGCAGAGACCCAGTACTTC. Its translation is CASSSGLGAETQYF.

This clonotype showed up just once. J is TRBJ2-2 and V is TRBV29-1; TRBD1 matches at 12 bases. This CDR3 contains 15 residues. Unmatched junction bases numbered 6, after V lost 6 bases and J lost 4 bases. Germline CDR1 is SQVTM and CDR2 is ANQGSEA. The CDR3: CSVTGTGGLTGELFF. The CDR3 region has the DNA TGCAGCGTAACCGGGACAGGGGGCCTCACCGGGGAGCTGTTTTTT.